These T cell receptor beta chains were read from a single sample in a study of control samples from healthy donors and cancer patients. Profiled with immunoSEQ multiplex PCR; TCRdb holds only in-frame clones, not every one. The sample includes approximately 94,000 clones, 84% of them seen just once. Material for sequencing was PBMCs. These receptors were taken from a man aged 65 to 85 with lung cancer. Each CDR3 is given with its conserved first and last residue. A D gene is named only where the DNA matches it firmly. Clone size is given for some rows only: seen once, a few or many times, or a class if the clone is expanded.

>.|.|TRBJ1-2|TRBV6-5
CASSYSPGLGGYTF
TGTGCCAGCAGTTACAGTCCAGGGCTGGGTGGCTACACCTTC
>once|.|TRBJ2-3|TRBV7-3
CASSLSGRLADTQYF
TGTGCCAGCAGCTTAAGCGGGCGGCTAGCCGATACGCAGTATTTT
>.|.|TRBJ1-1|TRBV6-5
CASRPGSTVQAEAFF
TGTGCCAGCAGGCCTGGTTCAACTGTTCAGGCTGAAGCTTTCTTT
>once|.|TRBJ2-2|TRBV5-1
CASSSDPQGTGELFF
TGCGCCAGCAGCTCCGACCCCCAGGGAACCGGGGAGCTGTTTTTT
>.|.|TRBJ1-4|TRBV2
CASSYWVEKLFF
TGTGCCAGCAGTTACTGGGTCGAAAAACTGTTTTTT
>.|.|TRBJ2-6|TRBV28
CASSLTGASGANVLTF
TGTGCCAGCAGTTTAACCGGGGCCTCTGGGGCCAACGTCCTGACTTTC
>.|TRBD1|TRBJ1-1|TRBV19
CASHTGGRTEAFF
TGTGCCAGCCACACAGGGGGCCGCACTGAAGCTTTCTTT
>.|TRBD1|TRBJ2-1|TRBV29-1
CSVRTGASFYNEQFF
TGCAGCGTTCGGACAGGGGCCAGCTTCTACAATGAGCAGTTCTTC
>.|TRBD1|TRBJ1-2|TRBV6-2/TRBV6-3
CASSYVGTVVYYGYTF
TGTGCCAGCAGTTATGTAGGGACAGTCGTTTACTATGGCTACACCTTC
>.|.|TRBJ1-2|TRBV3-1/TRBV3-2
CASSQEGPYGYTF
TGTGCCAGCAGCCAAGAAGGACCTTATGGCTACACCTTC
>.|TRBD1|TRBJ1-5|TRBV7-2
CASSPTGGAGQPQHF
TGTGCCAGCAGCCCTACAGGGGGCGCAGGACAGCCTCAGCATTTT
>.|TRBD1|TRBJ1-2|TRBV19
CASADRGPPWHGYTF
TGTGCCAGTGCAGACAGGGGGCCACCATGGCATGGCTACACCTTC
>.|TRBD1|TRBJ1-1|TRBV5-1
CASSPRGTNRDRGRTEAFF
TGCGCCAGCAGCCCCCGAGGCACCAACCGGGACAGGGGCAGGACTGAAGCTTTCTTT
>.|.|TRBJ1-1|TRBV3-1/TRBV3-2
CASSQSTYEAFF
TGTGCCAGCAGCCAAAGCACATATGAAGCTTTCTTT
>.|.|TRBJ2-5|TRBV15
CATSRRGGARETQYF
TGTGCCACCAGCAGGAGGGGGGGGGCGAGAGAGACCCAGTACTTC
>few|.|TRBJ2-1|TRBV6-5
CASSYGAGTYNEQFF
TGTGCCAGCAGTTACGGGGCTGGGACCTACAATGAGCAGTTCTTC
>.|TRBD1|TRBJ2-1|TRBV10-3
CAISESGTGVYNEQFF
TGTGCCATCAGTGAGTCCGGGACAGGGGTCTACAATGAGCAGTTCTTC
>.|.|TRBJ2-3|TRBV7-3
CASSPQGSSTDTQYF
TGTGCCAGCAGCCCACAGGGATCTAGCACAGATACGCAGTATTTT
>.|.|TRBJ2-3|TRBV6-4
CASKLDSSTDTQYF
TGTGCCAGCAAGTTAGACAGCAGCACAGATACGCAGTATTTT
>.|.|TRBJ1-2|TRBV19
CASSPSDYGYTF
TGTGCCAGTAGTCCGTCAGATTATGGCTACACCTTC
>.|TRBD1|TRBJ2-2|TRBV6-5
CASKTGTNTGELFF
TGTGCCAGCAAGACAGGGACGAACACCGGGGAGCTGTTTTTT
>.|.|TRBJ2-7|TRBV30
CAGDESYEQYF
TGTGCCGGGGACGAGTCCTACGAGCAGTACTTC
>.|TRBD1|TRBJ2-5|TRBV9
CASSAPVSGGRETQYF
TGTGCCAGCAGCGCACCAGTGTCAGGGGGCCGAGAGACCCAGTACTTC
>.|TRBD1|TRBJ1-5|TRBV6-5
CASRKGQYNQPQHF
TGTGCCAGCAGGAAGGGACAGTACAATCAGCCCCAGCATTTT
>.|TRBD2|TRBJ2-1|TRBV27
CASSHAAGGGFNEQFF
TGTGCCAGCAGCCACGCAGCGGGGGGCGGATTCAATGAGCAGTTCTTC
>.|.|TRBJ2-1|TRBV19
CASSYTGNEQFF
TGTGCCAGTAGTTATACAGGGAATGAGCAGTTCTTC